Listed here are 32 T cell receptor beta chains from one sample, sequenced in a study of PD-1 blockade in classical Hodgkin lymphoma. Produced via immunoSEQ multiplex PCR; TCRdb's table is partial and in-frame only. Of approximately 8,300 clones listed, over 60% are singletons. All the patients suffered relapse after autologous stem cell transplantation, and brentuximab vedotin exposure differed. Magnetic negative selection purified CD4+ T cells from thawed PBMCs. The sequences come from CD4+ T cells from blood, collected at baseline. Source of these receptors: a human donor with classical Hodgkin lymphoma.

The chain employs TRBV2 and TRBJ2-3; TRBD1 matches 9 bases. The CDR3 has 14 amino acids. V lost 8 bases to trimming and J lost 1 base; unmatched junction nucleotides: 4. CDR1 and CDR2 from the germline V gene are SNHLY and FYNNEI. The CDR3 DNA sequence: TGTGCCAGCTTCGGGACAGGGCGCACAGATACGCAGTATTTT. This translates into CASFGTGRTDTQYF.

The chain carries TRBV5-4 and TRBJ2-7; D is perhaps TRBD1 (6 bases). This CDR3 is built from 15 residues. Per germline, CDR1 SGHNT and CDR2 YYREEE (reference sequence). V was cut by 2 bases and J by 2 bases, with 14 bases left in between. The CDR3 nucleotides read TGTGCCAGCAGCTTTAGAGGCAGGGGACCCTACGAGCAGTACTTC. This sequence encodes CASSFRGRGPYEQYF.

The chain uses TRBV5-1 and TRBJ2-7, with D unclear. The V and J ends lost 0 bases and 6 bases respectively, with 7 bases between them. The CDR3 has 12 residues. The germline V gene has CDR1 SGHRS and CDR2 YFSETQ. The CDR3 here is CASSLVLGEQYF. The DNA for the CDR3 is TGCGCCAGCAGCTTGGTTCTTGGCGAGCAGTACTTC.

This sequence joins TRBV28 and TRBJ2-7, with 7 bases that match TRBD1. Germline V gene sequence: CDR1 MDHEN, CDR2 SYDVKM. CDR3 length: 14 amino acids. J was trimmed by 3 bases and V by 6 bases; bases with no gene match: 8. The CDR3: CASSRTGSIYEQYF. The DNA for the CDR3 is TGTGCCAGCAGCCGGACAGGATCGATCTACGAGCAGTACTTC.

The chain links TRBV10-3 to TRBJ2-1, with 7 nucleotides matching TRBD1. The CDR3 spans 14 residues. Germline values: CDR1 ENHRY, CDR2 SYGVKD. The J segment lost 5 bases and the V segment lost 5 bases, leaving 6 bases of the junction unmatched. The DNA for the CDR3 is TGTGCCATCAGTACCGGGACAGTGAACAATGAGCAGTTCTTC. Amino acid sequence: CAISTGTVNNEQFF.

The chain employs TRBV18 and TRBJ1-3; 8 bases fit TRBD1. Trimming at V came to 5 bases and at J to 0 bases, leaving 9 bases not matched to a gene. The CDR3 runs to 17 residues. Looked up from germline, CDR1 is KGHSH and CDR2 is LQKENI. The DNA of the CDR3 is TGTGCCAGCTCAGCGATCACAGGGGGTTACTCTGGAAACACCATATATTTT. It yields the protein CASSAITGGYSGNTIYF.

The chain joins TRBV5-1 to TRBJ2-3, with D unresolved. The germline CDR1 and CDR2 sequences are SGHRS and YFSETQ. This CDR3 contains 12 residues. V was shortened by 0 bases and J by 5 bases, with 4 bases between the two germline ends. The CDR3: CASSLGGDTQYF. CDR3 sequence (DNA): TGCGCCAGCAGCTTGGGGGGAGATACGCAGTATTTT.

The CDR3 sequence is CASKRTSGPTGELFF. CDR3 coding DNA: TGTGCCAGTAAGAGGACTAGCGGGCCAACCGGGGAGCTGTTTTTT. The chain carries TRBV19 and TRBJ2-2; 11 bases line up with TRBD2. J gave up 5 bases and V 7 bases, and 6 bases lay outside the gene matches. This CDR3 region has 15 residues. Germline CDR1 reads LNHDA; CDR2 reads SQIVND (reference sequence).

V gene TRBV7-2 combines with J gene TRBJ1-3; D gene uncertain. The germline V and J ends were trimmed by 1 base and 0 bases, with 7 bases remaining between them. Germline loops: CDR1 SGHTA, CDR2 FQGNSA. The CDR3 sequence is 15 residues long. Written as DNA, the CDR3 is TGTGCCAGCAGCTTAGTGGGGTCCTCTGGAAACACCATATATTTT. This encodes CASSLVGSSGNTIYF.

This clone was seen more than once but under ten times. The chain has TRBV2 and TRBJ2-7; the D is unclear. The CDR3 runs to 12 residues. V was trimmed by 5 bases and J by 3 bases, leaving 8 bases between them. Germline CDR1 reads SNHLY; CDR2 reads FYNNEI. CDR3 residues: CASSPWLYEQYF. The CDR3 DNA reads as TGTGCCAGCAGTCCTTGGCTCTACGAGCAGTACTTC.

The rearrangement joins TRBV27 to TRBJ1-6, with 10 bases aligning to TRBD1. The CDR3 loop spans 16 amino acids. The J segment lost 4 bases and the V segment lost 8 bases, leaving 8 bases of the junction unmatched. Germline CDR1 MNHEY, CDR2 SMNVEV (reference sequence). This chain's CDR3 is CASGGQGRGYNSPLHF. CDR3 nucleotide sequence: TGTGCCAGCGGGGGACAGGGGCGGGGATATAATTCACCCCTCCACTTT.

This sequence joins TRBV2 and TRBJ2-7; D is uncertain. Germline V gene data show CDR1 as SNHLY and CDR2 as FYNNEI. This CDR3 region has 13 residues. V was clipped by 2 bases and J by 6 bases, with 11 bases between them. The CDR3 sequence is CASSELESSEQYF. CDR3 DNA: TGTGCCAGCAGTGAATTGGAATCTTCCGAGCAGTACTTC.

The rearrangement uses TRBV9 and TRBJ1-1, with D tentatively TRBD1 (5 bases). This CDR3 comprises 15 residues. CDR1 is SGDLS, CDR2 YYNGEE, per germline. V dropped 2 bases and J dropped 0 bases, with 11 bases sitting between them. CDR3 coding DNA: TGTGCCAGCAGCGTCGGGGGGGTATTGAACACTGAAGCTTTCTTT. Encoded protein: CASSVGGVLNTEAFF.

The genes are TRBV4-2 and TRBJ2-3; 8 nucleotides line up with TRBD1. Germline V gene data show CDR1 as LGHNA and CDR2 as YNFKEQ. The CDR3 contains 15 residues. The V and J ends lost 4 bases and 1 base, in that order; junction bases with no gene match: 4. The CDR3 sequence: CASSPPGQGTDTQYF. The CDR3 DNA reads TGTGCCAGCAGCCCCCCGGGACAGGGCACAGATACGCAGTATTTT.

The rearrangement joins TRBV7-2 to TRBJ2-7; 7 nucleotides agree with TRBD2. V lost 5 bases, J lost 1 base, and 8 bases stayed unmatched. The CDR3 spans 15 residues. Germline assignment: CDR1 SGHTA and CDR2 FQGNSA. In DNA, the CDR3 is TGTGCCAGCAGCCAAGGGACTACCTATTCCTACGAGCAGTACTTC. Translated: CASSQGTTYSYEQYF. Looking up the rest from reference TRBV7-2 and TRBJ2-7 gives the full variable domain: GAGVSQSPSNKVTEKGKDVELRCDPISGHTALYWYRQSLGQGLEFLIYFQGNSAPDKSGLPSDRFSAERTGGSVSTLTIQRTQQEDSAVYLCASSQGTTYSYEQYFGPGTRLTVT.

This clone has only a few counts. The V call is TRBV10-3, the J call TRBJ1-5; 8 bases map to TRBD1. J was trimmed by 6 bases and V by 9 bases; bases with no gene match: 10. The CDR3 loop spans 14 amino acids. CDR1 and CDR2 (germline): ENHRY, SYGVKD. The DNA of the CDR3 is TGTGCCATATCCGGGACAGGCCCATCTCAGCCCCAGCATTTT. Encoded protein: CAISGTGPSQPQHF.

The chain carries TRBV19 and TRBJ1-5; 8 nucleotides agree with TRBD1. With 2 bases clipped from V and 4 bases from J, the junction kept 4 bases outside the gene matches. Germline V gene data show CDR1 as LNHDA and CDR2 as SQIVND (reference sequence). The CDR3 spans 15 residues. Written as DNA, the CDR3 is TGTGCCAGTAGTATATTAAGACAGGGGAATCAGCCCCAGCATTTT. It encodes CASSILRQGNQPQHF.

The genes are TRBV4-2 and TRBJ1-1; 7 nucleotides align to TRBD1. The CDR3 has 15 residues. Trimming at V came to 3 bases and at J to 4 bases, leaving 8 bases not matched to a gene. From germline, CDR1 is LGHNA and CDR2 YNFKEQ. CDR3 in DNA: TGTGCCAGCAGCCATTCGACAGGGTCGAGCACTGAAGCTTTCTTT. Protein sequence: CASSHSTGSSTEAFF.

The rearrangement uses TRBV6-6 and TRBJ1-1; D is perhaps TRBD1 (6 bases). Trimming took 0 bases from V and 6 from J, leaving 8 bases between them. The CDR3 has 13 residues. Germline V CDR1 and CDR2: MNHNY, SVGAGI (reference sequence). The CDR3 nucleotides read TGTGCCAGCAGTTACTCCGCAGGGGCTGAAGCTTTCTTT. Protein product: CASSYSAGAEAFF.

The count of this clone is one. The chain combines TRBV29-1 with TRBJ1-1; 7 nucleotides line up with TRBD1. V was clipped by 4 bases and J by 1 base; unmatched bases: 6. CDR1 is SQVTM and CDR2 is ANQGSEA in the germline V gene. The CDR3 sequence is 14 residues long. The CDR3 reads CSVVIGTANTEAFF. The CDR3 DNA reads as TGCAGCGTTGTGATCGGGACAGCGAACACTGAAGCTTTCTTT.

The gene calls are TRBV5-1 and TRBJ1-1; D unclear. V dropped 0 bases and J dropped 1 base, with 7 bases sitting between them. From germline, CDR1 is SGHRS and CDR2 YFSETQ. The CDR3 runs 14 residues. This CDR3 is CASSLGQPNTEAFF. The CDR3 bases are TGCGCCAGCAGCTTGGGACAACCGAACACTGAAGCTTTCTTT.

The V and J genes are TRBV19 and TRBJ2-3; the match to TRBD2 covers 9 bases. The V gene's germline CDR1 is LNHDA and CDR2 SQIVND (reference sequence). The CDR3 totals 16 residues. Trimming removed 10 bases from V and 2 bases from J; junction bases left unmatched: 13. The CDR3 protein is CAISPGLADHTDTQYF. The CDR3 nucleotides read TGTGCCATTTCACCGGGACTAGCCGATCACACAGATACGCAGTATTTT.

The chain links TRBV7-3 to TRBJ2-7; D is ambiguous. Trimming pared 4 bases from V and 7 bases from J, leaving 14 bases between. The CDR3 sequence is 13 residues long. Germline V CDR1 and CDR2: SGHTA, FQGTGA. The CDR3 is CASSSGPNREQYF. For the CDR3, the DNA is TGTGCCAGCAGCTCCGGCCCGAACCGTGAGCAGTACTTC.

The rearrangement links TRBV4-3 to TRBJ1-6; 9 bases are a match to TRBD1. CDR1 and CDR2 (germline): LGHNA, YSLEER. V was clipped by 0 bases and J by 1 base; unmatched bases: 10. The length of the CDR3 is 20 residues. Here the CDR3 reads CASSQDSGLQGASYNSPLHF. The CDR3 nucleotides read TGCGCCAGCAGCCAAGACTCCGGGTTACAGGGGGCTTCCTATAATTCACCCCTCCACTTT.

CDR3 region: CASSSRQLVNTEAFF. The CDR3 DNA reads TGTGCCAGCAGCTCTAGACAGCTTGTGAACACTGAAGCTTTCTTT. The chain couples TRBV5-8 to TRBJ1-1; D perhaps matches TRBD1 (5 bases). The CDR3 is 15 residues long. Germline values: CDR1 SGHTS, CDR2 YDEGEE. The V end lost 3 bases, the J end lost 0 bases, and 12 bases lay between the germline ends.

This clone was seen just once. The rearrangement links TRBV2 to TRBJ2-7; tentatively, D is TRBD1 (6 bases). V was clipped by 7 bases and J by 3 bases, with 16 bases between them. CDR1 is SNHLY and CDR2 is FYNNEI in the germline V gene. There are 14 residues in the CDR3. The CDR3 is CASTYRTAYYEQYF. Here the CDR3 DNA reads TGTGCCAGCACTTATAGGACAGCTTACTACGAGCAGTACTTC. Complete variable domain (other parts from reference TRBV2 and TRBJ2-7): EPEVTQTPSHQVTQMGQEVILRCVPISNHLYFYWYRQILGQKVEFLVSFYNNEISEKSEIFDDQFSVERPDGSNFTLKIRSTKLEDSAMYFCASTYRTAYYEQYFGPGTRLTVT.

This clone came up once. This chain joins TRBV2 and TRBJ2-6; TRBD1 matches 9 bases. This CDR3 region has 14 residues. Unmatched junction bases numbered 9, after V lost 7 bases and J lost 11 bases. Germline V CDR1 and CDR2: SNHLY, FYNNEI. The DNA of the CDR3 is TGTGCCAGCATACGGGGACAGGGAGTCGACGTCCTGACTTTC. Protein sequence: CASIRGQGVDVLTF.

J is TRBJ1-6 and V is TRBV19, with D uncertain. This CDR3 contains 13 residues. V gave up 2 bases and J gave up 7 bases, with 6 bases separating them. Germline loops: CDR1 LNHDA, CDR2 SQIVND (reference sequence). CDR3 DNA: TGTGCCAGTAGTATAAGGCCCAATTCACCCCTCCACTTT. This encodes CASSIRPNSPLHF.

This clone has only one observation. The CDR3 region is CASSLSSGLTNEKLFF. The CDR3 nucleotides are TGCGCCAGCAGCTTATCATCGGGTTTGACTAATGAAAAACTGTTTTTT. The J gene is TRBJ1-4, the V gene TRBV5-1; D uncertain. Trimming cost V 2 bases and J 2 bases, with 13 bases left between them. CDR3 size: 16 residues. Germline V gene data show CDR1 as SGHRS and CDR2 as YFSETQ.

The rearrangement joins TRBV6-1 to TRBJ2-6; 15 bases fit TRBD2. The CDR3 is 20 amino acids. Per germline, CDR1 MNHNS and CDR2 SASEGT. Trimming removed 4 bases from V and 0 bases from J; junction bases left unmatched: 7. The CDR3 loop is CASSGRGTSGGYSGANVLTF. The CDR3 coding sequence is TGTGCCAGCAGTGGAAGAGGGACTAGCGGGGGGTACTCTGGGGCCAACGTCCTGACTTTC.

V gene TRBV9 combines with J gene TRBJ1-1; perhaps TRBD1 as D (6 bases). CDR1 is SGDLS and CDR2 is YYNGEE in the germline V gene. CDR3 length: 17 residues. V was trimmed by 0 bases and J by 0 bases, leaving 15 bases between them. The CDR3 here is CASSVVQQGFMNTEAFF. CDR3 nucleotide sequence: TGTGCCAGCAGCGTAGTCCAACAGGGATTCATGAACACTGAAGCTTTCTTT.

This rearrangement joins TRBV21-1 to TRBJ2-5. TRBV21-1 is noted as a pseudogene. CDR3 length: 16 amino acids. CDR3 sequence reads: CASSKVIVGPPETQYF. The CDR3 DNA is TGTGCCAGCAGCAAAGTAATTGTAGGGCCCCCAGAGACCCAGTACTTC.